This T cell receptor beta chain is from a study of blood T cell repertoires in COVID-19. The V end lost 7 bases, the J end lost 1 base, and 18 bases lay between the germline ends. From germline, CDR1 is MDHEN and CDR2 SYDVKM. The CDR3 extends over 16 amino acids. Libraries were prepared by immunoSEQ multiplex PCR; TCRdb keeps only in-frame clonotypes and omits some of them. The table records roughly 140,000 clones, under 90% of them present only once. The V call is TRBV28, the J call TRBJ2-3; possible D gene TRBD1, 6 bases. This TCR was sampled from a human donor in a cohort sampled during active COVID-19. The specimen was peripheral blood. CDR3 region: CASTIQGPVRTDTQYF. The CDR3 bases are TGTGCCAGCACGATACAGGGCCCCGTTCGCACAGATACGCAGTATTTT.